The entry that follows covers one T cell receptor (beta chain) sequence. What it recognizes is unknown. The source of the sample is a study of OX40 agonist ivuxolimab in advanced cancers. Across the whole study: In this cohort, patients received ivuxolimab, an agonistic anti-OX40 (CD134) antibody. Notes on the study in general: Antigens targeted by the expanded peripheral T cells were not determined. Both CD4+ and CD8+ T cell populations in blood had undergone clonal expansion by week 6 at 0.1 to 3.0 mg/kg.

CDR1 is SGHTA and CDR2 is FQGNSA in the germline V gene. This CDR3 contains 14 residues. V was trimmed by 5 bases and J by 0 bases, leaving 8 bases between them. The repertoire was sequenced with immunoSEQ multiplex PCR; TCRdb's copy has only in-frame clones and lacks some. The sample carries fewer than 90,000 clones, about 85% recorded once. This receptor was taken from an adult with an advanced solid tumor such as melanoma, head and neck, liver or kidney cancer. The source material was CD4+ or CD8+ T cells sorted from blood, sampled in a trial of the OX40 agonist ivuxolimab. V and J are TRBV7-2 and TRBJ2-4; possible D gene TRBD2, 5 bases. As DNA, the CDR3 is TGTGCCAGCAGCCCCGGGGTAGCCAAAAACATTCAGTACTTC. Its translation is CASSPGVAKNIQYF.